The present TCR beta chain was sequenced within a study of blood T cell repertoires in COVID-19. The data were produced by immunoSEQ multiplex PCR, yet TCRdb's version contains in-frame clones alone and is incomplete. This table has about 73,000 clones, about nine tenths appearing once. V lost 6 bases to trimming and J lost 4 bases, with 9 bases between them. The CDR3 is made up of 12 amino acids. Per the germline V gene, CDR1 is KGHSH and CDR2 is LQKENI. The clonotype comes from a woman of 80 years or more with active or convalescent COVID-19. The sequencing sample was made of peripheral blood. The chain combines TRBV18 with TRBJ1-1; D call uncertain. For the CDR3, the DNA is TGTGCCAGCTCCGCCGGTGGCACTGAAGCTTTCTTT. It is translated as CASSAGGTEAFF.